This T cell receptor (beta chain) derives from a study of OX40 agonist ivuxolimab in advanced cancers. Study-wide background: The mean age was approximately 56 years, ranging from about 23 to 85, with under 90% of participants male.

Libraries were prepared by immunoSEQ multiplex PCR; TCRdb keeps only in-frame clonotypes and omits some of them. The top ten hold under 1% of the sample, which has about 76,000 clones, over 75% seen once. The CDR3 sequence is 13 residues long. CDR1 is SQVTM, CDR2 ANQGSEA, per germline. Deletions cut 7 bases from V and 4 bases from J, with 14 bases between. The source material was CD4+ or CD8+ T cells sorted from blood, sampled in a trial of the OX40 agonist ivuxolimab. The chain joins TRBV29-1 to TRBJ2-1, with D perhaps matching TRBD1 (5 bases). This TCR came from an adult with an advanced solid tumor such as melanoma, head and neck, liver or kidney cancer. The CDR3 spells CSGAPTDYNEQFF. The CDR3 nucleotides are TGCAGCGGCGCCCCGACAGATTACAATGAGCAGTTCTTC.